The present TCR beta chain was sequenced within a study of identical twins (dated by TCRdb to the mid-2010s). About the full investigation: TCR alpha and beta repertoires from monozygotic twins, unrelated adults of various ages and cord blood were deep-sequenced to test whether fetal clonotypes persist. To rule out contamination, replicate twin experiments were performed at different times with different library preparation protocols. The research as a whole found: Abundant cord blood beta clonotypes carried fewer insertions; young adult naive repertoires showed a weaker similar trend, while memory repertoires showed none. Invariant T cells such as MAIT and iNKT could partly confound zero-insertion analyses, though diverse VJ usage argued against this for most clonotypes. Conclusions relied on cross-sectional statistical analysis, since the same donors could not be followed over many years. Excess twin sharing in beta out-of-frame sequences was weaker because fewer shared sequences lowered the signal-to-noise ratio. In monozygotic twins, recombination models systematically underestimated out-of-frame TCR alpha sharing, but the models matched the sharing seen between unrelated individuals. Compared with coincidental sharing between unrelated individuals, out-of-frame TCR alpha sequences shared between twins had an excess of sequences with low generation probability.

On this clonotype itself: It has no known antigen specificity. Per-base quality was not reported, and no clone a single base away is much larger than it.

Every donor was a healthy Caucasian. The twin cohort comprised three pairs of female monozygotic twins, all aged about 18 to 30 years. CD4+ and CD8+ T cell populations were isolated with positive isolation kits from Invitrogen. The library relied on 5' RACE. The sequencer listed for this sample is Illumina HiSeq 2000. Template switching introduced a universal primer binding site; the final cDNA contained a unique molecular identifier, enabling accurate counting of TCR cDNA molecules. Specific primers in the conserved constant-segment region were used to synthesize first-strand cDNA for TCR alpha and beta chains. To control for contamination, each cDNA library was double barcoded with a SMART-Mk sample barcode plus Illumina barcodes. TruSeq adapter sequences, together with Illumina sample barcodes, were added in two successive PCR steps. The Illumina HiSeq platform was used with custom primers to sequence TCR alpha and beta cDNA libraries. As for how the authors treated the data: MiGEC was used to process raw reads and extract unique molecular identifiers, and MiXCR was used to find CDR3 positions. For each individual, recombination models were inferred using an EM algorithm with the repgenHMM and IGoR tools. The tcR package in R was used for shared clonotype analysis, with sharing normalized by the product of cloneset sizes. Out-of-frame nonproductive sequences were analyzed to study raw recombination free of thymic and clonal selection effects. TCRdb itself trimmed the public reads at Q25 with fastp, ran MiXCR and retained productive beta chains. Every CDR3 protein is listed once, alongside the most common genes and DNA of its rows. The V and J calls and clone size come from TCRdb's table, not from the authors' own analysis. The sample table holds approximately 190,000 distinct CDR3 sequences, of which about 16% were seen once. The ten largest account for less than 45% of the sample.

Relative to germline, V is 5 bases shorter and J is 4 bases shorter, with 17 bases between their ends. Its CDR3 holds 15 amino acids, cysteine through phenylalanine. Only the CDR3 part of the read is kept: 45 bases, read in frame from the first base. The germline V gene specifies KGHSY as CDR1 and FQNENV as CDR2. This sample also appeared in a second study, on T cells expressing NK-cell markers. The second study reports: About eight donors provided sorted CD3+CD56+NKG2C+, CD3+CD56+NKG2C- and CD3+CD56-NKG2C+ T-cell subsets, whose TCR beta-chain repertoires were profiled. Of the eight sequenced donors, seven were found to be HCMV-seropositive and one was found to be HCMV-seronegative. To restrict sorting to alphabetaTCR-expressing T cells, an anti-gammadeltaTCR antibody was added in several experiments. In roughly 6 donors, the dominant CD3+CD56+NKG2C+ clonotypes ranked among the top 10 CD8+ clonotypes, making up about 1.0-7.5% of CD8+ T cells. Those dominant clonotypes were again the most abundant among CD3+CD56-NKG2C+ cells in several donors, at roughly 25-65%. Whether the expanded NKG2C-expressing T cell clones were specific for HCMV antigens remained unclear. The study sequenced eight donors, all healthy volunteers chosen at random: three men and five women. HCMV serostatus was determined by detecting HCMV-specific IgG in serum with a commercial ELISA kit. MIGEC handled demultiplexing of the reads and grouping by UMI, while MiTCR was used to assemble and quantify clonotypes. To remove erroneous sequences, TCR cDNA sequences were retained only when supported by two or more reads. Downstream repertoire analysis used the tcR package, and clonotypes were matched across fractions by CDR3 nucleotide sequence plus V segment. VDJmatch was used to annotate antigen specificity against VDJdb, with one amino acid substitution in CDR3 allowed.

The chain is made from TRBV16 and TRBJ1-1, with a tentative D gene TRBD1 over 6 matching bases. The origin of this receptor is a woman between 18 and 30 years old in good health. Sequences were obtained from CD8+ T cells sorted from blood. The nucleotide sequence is TGTGCCAGCAGCTCTCGGGCGGGGGCTGGCACTGAAGCTTTCTTT. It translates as CASSSRAGAGTEAFF.